What follows are 12 T cell receptor beta chains derived from one specimen sequenced in a study of blood T cell repertoires in COVID-19. Assay: immunoSEQ multiplex PCR; the TCRdb copy retains only in-frame clones and omits some. The repertoire holds 3,500 or so clones, with more than 70% as singletons. The sample comprised peripheral blood. Receptors originate from a human donor in a cohort sampled during active COVID-19.

The rearrangement links TRBV3-1 (or the pseudogene TRBV3-2) to TRBJ1-2; D is undetermined. There are 15 residues in the CDR3. Deletions cut 1 base from V and 7 bases from J, with 16 bases between. Looked up from germline, CDR1 is LGHDT and CDR2 is YNNKEL (reference sequence). CDR3 bases: TGTGCCAGCAGCCAAGGCCTCAACGGGAGAGGTGGCTACACCTTC. Translation gives CASSQGLNGRGGYTF.

The chain combines TRBV4-2 with TRBJ1-1; the D gene is possibly TRBD1 (5 bases). This CDR3 has 16 residues. CDR1 LGHNA and CDR2 YNFKEQ come from the germline V gene. Trimming cost V 4 bases and J 0 bases, with 15 bases left between them. The CDR3, as DNA: TGTGCCAGCAGCCGGGGGGGTTTGGAGATGAACACTGAAGCTTTCTTT. Translation gives CASSRGGLEMNTEAFF.

The rearrangement uses TRBV19 and TRBJ2-3, with TRBD2 as a possible D gene (6 bases). The germline V gene encodes CDR1 LNHDA and CDR2 SQIVND (reference sequence). The CDR3 extends over 14 amino acids. The V end lost 5 bases, the J end lost 2 bases, and 11 bases lay between the germline ends. CDR3 nucleotide sequence: TGTGCCAGTAGTGTGAGCGGGCACACAGATACGCAGTATTTT. This translates into CASSVSGHTDTQYF. Complete variable domain (other parts from reference TRBV19 and TRBJ2-3): DGGITQSPKYLFRKEGQNVTLSCEQNLNHDAMYWYRQDPGQGLRLIYYSQIVNDFQKGDIAEGYSVSREKKESFPLTVTSAQKNPTAFYLCASSVSGHTDTQYFGPGTRLTVL.

CDR3 loop: CASSMGLAGYANTGELFF. In DNA form, the CDR3 reads TGTGCCAGTAGTATGGGACTAGCGGGGTACGCGAACACCGGGGAGCTGTTTTTT. This chain connects TRBV19 to TRBJ2-2; 13 bases are a match to TRBD2. V shed 3 bases, J shed 0 bases, and the junction held 4 bases outside the gene matches. The length of the CDR3 is 18 residues. CDR1 LNHDA and CDR2 SQIVND come from the germline V gene (reference sequence).

CDR3 sequence (DNA): TGTGCAAGTCGCTTTGAGGGACAGGGATTCTCCTACGAGCAGTACTTC. This translates into CASRFEGQGFSYEQYF. The gene calls are TRBV12-2 and TRBJ2-7; TRBD1, as called in the table, went unchecked against the DNA. TRBV12-2 is labeled a pseudogene. CDR3 size: 16 residues.

V and J are TRBV19 and TRBJ2-2; 9 positions agree with TRBD1. V shed 6 bases and J 4 bases; nucleotides not matched to a gene: 3. The length of the CDR3 is 14 residues. The germline CDR1 and CDR2 sequences are LNHDA and SQIVND (reference sequence). DNA for the CDR3: TGTGCCAGTAGACAGGGGGCAAGCACCGGGGAGCTGTTTTTT. Residues: CASRQGASTGELFF.

The chain has TRBV15 and TRBJ2-3, with D uncertain. Trimming pared 5 bases from V and 2 bases from J, leaving 8 bases between. Germline V gene lookup returns CDR1 LNHNV and CDR2 YYDKDF (reference sequence). This CDR3 is built from 13 residues. CDR3 loop: CATSQDYTDTQYF. As DNA, the CDR3 is TGTGCCACCAGCCAGGATTACACAGATACGCAGTATTTT.

J is TRBJ1-1 and V is TRBV5-4, with D tentatively TRBD1 (6 bases). In germline, CDR1 is SGHNT, CDR2 YYREEE (reference sequence). V was shortened by 4 bases and J by 1 base, with 14 bases between the two germline ends. This CDR3 region has 15 residues. This CDR3 is CASSPGGRGNTEAFF. The CDR3 DNA follows: TGTGCCAGCAGCCCTGGAGGCAGGGGGAACACTGAAGCTTTCTTT.

This chain links TRBV5-1 with TRBJ1-1; 9 bases are shared with TRBD1. CDR1 is SGHRS, CDR2 YFSETQ, per germline. The CDR3 sequence is 12 residues long. The V gene end was trimmed by 3 bases and the J gene end by 11 bases; junction bases not matched to a gene: 5. The CDR3 reads CASSWGQGWAFF. The CDR3 region has the DNA TGCGCCAGCAGCTGGGGACAGGGATGGGCTTTCTTT.

This clone was observed once. The chain carries TRBV15 and TRBJ1-5; 8 bases are a match to TRBD1. The CDR3 runs to 14 residues. Germline CDR1 reads LNHNV; CDR2 reads YYDKDF (reference sequence). Trimming cost V 4 bases and J 7 bases; bases outside gene matches: 6. CDR3 residues: CATSTTGVGQPQHF. CDR3 DNA sequence: TGTGCCACCAGCACGACAGGGGTCGGCCAGCCCCAGCATTTT. Full variable domain (outside the CDR3, taken from reference TRBV15 and TRBJ1-5): DAMVIQNPRYQVTQFGKPVTLSCSQTLNHNVMYWYQQKSSQAPKLLFHYYDKDFNNEADTPDNFQSRRPNTSFCFLDIRSPGLGDTAMYLCATSTTGVGQPQHFGDGTRLSIL.

The chain couples TRBV5-4 to TRBJ1-1; D call uncertain. V was trimmed by 1 base and J by 1 base, leaving 8 bases between them. Germline CDR1 reads SGHNT; CDR2 reads YYREEE (reference sequence). The CDR3 runs to 14 residues. The CDR3, as DNA: TGTGCCAGCAGCTTGCTAGCTACGAACACTGAAGCTTTCTTT. This codes for CASSLLATNTEAFF.

Only one count was recorded for this clone. The chain recombines TRBV5-6 with TRBJ2-5, with TRBD2 identical over 10 bases. CDR1 and CDR2 (germline): SGHDT, YYEEEE. There are 16 residues in the CDR3. J gave up 4 bases and V 4 bases, and 10 bases lay outside the gene matches. In DNA form, the CDR3 reads TGTGCCAGCAGCCCCGTAGTACAGCGGGGGGGAGAGACCCAGTACTTC. The encoded protein is CASSPVVQRGGETQYF.